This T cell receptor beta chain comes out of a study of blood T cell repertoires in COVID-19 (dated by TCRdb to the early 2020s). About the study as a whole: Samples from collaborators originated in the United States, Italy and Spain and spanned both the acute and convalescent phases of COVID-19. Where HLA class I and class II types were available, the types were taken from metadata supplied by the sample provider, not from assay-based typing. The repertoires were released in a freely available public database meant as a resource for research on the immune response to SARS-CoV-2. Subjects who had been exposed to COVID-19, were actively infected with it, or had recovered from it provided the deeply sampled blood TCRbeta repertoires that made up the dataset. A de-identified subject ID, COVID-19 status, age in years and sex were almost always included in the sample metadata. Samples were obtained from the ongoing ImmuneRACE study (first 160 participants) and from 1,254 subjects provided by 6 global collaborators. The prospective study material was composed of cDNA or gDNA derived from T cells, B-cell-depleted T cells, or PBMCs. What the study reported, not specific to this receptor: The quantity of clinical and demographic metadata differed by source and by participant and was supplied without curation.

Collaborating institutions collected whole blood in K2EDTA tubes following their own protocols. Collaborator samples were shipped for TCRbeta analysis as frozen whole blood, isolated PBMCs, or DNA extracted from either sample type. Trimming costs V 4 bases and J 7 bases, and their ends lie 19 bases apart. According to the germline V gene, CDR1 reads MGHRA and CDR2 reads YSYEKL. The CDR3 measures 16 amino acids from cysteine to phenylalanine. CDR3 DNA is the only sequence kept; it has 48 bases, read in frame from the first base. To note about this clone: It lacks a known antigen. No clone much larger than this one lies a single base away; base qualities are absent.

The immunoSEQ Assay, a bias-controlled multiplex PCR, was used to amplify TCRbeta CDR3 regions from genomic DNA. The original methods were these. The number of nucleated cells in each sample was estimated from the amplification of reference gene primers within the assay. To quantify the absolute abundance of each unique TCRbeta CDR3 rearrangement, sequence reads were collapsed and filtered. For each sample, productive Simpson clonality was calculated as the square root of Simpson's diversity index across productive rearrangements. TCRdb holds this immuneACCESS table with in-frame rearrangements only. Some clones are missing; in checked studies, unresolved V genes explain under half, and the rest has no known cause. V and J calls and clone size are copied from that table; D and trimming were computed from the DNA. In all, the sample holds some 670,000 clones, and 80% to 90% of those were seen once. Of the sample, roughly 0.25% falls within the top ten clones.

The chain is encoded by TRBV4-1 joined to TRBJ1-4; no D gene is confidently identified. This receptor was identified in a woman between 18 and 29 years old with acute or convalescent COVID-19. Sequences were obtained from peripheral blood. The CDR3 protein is CASSPIRWRSVEKLFF. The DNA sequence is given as TGCGCCAGCAGCCCCATACGTTGGAGATCCGTTGAAAAACTGTTTTTT.